The text below deals with one TCR beta chain. This sequence may be a read error, since a much larger clone differs from it by one base. The CDR3 end shows no conserved phenylalanine or tryptophan, and so a read error is likely. CDR3 length: 16 residues. V lost 3 bases and J lost 2, with 16 bases in between. The germline V gene has CDR1 MDHEN and CDR2 SYDVKM. This specimen belongs to a study of CD8+CD57+ T cells in acquired aplastic anemia. At the level of the study: Sorted CD4+ and CD8+ cells gave a mean 3.2 ug DNA, range roughly 0.19 to 30 ug.

TCR beta VDJ combinations and CDR3 sequences were profiled from genomic DNA. MiXCR, applied by TCRdb to the reads, yields one record per CDR3 protein. The sample yields 35,000 to 45,000 distinct CDR3 sequences, 68% seen once. The chain recombines TRBV28 with TRBJ2-5; D possibly matches TRBD1 or TRBD2 (5 bases each). The sequenced sample was sorted CD4+, CD8+, or CD8+CD57+ T cells (not recorded which) from PBMCs. The source is a human donor in good health, serving as a control. In DNA, the CDR3 is TGTGCCAGCAGTTTCCCCGGGGCTCTCATTCAAGAGACCCAGTACCTC. Protein product: CASSFPGALIQETQYL.